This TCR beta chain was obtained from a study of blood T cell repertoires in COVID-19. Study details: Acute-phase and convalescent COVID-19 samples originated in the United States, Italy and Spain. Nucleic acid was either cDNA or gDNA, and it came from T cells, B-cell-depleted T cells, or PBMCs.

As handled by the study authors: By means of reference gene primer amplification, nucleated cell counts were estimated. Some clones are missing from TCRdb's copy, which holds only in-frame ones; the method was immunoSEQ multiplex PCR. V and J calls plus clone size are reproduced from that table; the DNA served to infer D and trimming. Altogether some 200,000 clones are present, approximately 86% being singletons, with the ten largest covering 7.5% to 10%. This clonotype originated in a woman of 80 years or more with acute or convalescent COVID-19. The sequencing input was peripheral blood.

The CDR3 sequence: CASSQLAGYEQYF. In DNA form, the CDR3 reads TGTGCCAGCAGCCAACTAGCGGGGTACGAGCAGTACTTC. This rearrangement joins TRBV7-2 to TRBJ2-7, with 10 bases that match TRBD2. V lost 5 bases and J lost 4; bases outside the gene matches: 2. The CDR3 has 13 residues. The germline V gene has CDR1 SGHTA and CDR2 FQGNSA.